The next 10 T cell receptor beta chains were all read from a single sample in a study of blood T cell repertoires in COVID-19. Using immunoSEQ multiplex PCR, the repertoire was profiled, and TCRdb retains in-frame clones only, with some absent. Here the sample spans hundreds of thousands of clones, roughly 80% being singletons. Sequences were obtained from peripheral blood. All receptors come from a man at least 80 years old with acute or convalescent COVID-19.

The genes are TRBV9 and TRBJ2-2; 11 bases are a match to TRBD1. CDR1 and CDR2 (germline): SGDLS, YYNGEE. The ends lost 7 bases at V and 6 bases at J; junction bases unmatched: 14. The CDR3 is 17 residues long. The CDR3 DNA follows: TGTGCCAGCCAATCCCCAGGACAGGGGGCCATCTCCGGGGAGCTGTTTTTT. It is translated as CASQSPGQGAISGELFF. The variable domain in full, with the rest retrieved from reference TRBV9 and TRBJ2-2, is DSGVTQTPKHLITATGQRVTLRCSPRSGDLSVYWYQQSLDQGLQFLIQYYNGEERAKGNILERFSAQQFPDLHSELNLSSLELGDSALYFCASQSPGQGAISGELFFGEGSRLTVL.

The chain recombines TRBV18 with TRBJ1-4; TRBD1 might be the D (5 bases). CDR1 is KGHSH and CDR2 is LQKENI in the germline V gene. The CDR3 is made up of 13 amino acids. Deletions cut 6 bases from V and 8 bases from J, with 13 bases between. The CDR3 reads CASSGGIQEKLFF. For the CDR3, the DNA is TGTGCCAGCTCCGGGGGGATTCAAGAAAAACTGTTTTTT.

The chain joins TRBV2 to TRBJ1-1; the D gene is possibly TRBD1 (5 bases). Looked up from germline, CDR1 is SNHLY and CDR2 is FYNNEI. CDR3 length: 14 residues. V was clipped by 7 bases and J by 1 base, with 13 bases between them. The CDR3 spells CASTYGRANTEAFF. DNA for the CDR3: TGTGCCAGCACATACGGCAGGGCGAACACTGAAGCTTTCTTT.

The gene calls are TRBV11-2 and TRBJ1-4; TRBD1 is a possible D gene (5 bases). Trimming took off 5 bases at V and 5 bases at J, with 12 bases between the two ends. The germline V gene has CDR1 SGHAT and CDR2 FQNNGV. This CDR3 has 14 amino acids. Here the CDR3 DNA reads TGTGCCAGCAGCCCCCTGGGGGGGAATGAAAAACTGTTTTTT. Its protein product is CASSPLGGNEKLFF.

The chain employs TRBV18 and TRBJ1-2; maybe TRBD1 (6 bases). Germline CDR1 reads KGHSH; CDR2 reads LQKENI. The CDR3 is made up of 17 amino acids. With 1 base removed from V and 1 base from J, the gap between germline ends came to 16 bases. CDR3 sequence reads: CASSPRGTPGSNYGYTF. The CDR3 bases are TGTGCCAGCTCACCACGGGGGACACCGGGTAGTAACTATGGCTACACCTTC.

This sequence joins TRBV18 and TRBJ2-2; the D is unclear. From germline, CDR1 is KGHSH and CDR2 LQKENI. There are 15 residues in the CDR3. The ends were cut back, 0 bases at V and 4 bases at J, with 9 bases in the middle. CDR3 bases: TGTGCCAGCTCACCACCGTCCTGGCTCACCGGGGAGCTGTTTTTT. Protein: CASSPPSWLTGELFF.

This chain connects TRBV7-9 to TRBJ2-1; 13 bases line up with TRBD2. Germline-derived CDR1 and CDR2 are SEHNR and FQNEAQ (reference sequence). The V segment lost 5 bases and the J segment 5 bases; nucleotides outside the gene matches: 0. CDR3 size: 14 residues. The CDR3 loop is CASSGLAGDNEQFF. DNA for the CDR3: TGTGCCAGCAGCGGACTAGCGGGAGACAATGAGCAGTTCTTC.

This clone has just one count. The same CDR3 arises from other DNA sequences in this sample as well. CDR3 sequence reads: CASSYGGSNQPQHF. DNA for the CDR3: TGTGCCAGCAGTTATGGAGGGAGCAATCAGCCCCAGCATTTT. The chain carries TRBV6-6 and TRBJ1-5, with D hard to call. Trimming pared 3 bases from V and 1 base from J, leaving 7 bases between. The CDR3 runs to 14 residues. Germline CDR1 and CDR2: MNHNY and SVGAGI (reference sequence).

The chain carries TRBV6-5 and TRBJ1-2; D uncertain. Germline V CDR1 and CDR2: MNHEY, SVGAGI. The CDR3 spans 12 residues. Trimming removed 6 bases at V and 8 bases at J, with 13 bases between. CDR3 protein: CASSTRPPGYTF. The DNA for the CDR3 is TGTGCCAGCAGCACCAGGCCTCCCGGCTACACCTTC.

The count of this clone is one. The chain joins TRBV5-6 to TRBJ1-6, with D uncertain. The germline gives CDR1 SGHDT, CDR2 YYEEEE. This CDR3 is built from 16 residues. The V gene lost 0 bases and the J gene lost 11 bases, with 18 bases spanning the gap. This CDR3 reads CASSLAGASNNAPLHF. As DNA, the CDR3 is TGTGCCAGCAGCTTGGCGGGAGCCTCTAATAACGCACCCCTCCACTTT.